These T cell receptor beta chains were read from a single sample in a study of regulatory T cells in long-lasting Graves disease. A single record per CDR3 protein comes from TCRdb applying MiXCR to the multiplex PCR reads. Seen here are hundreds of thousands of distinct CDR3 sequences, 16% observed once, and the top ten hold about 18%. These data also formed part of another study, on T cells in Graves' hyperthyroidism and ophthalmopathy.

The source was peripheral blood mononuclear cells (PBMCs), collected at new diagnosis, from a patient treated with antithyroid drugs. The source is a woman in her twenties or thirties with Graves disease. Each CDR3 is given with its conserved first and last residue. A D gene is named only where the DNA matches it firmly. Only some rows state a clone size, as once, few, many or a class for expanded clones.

CDR3aa: CASSTLQGVGQPQHF
CDR3nt: TGTGCCAGTAGTACATTACAGGGGGTCGGCCAGCCCCAGCATTTT
d_gene: TRBD1
abundance: NA
len: 15
v_gene: TRBV19
j_gene: TRBJ1-5

CDR3aa: CASSSTSPNPDTQYF
CDR3nt: TGTGCCAGCAGCTCGACTAGTCCTAATCCAGATACGCAGTATTTT
d_gene: NA
abundance: many
len: 15
v_gene: TRBV28
j_gene: TRBJ2-3

CDR3aa: CASSPRVGNQPQHF
CDR3nt: TGTGCCAGCAGTCCCAGAGTAGGAAATCAGCCCCAGCATTTT
d_gene: NA
abundance: many
len: 14
v_gene: TRBV2
j_gene: TRBJ1-5

CDR3aa: CASSRSGRPEWEQYF
CDR3nt: TGTGCCAGCAGTCGTTCAGGCCGGCCGGAGTGGGAGCAGTACTTC
d_gene: NA
abundance: many
len: 15
v_gene: TRBV28
j_gene: TRBJ2-7

CDR3aa: CASSLSSANYGYTF
CDR3nt: TGTGCCAGCAGCTTGAGCAGTGCTAACTATGGCTACACCTTC
d_gene: NA
abundance: many
len: 14
v_gene: TRBV28
j_gene: TRBJ1-2

CDR3aa: CASSYSMAVSHTEAFF
CDR3nt: TGTGCCAGCAGTTACTCGATGGCCGTGTCCCACACTGAAGCTTTCTTT
d_gene: NA
abundance: many
len: 16
v_gene: TRBV6-5
j_gene: TRBJ1-1

CDR3aa: CASSLAPGQQLELTRNTEAFF
CDR3nt: TGTGCCAGCAGCTTAGCACCGGGTCAGCAACTAGAGCTCACCCGGAACACTGAAGCTTTCTTT
d_gene: NA
abundance: many
len: 21
v_gene: TRBV11-2
j_gene: TRBJ1-1

CDR3aa: CASSSGQAGEKLFF
CDR3nt: TGTGCCAGCAGCTCGGGACAGGCGGGGGAAAAACTGTTTTTT
d_gene: TRBD1
abundance: many
len: 14
v_gene: TRBV7-9
j_gene: TRBJ1-4

CDR3aa: CSANRPEQGISYEQYF
CDR3nt: TGCAGTGCCAACAGGCCGGAACAGGGAATTTCCTACGAGCAGTACTTC
d_gene: NA
abundance: many
len: 16
v_gene: TRBV20-1
j_gene: TRBJ2-7

CDR3aa: CAAKTGQATDTQYF
CDR3nt: TGTGCCGCCAAGACGGGGCAGGCCACAGATACGCAGTATTTT
d_gene: NA
abundance: few
len: 14
v_gene: TRBV10-3
j_gene: TRBJ2-3

CDR3aa: CASSIALTGRKGYTF
CDR3nt: TGTGCCAGTAGTATAGCCCTGACCGGCCGAAAGGGCTACACCTTC
d_gene: NA
abundance: NA
len: 15
v_gene: TRBV19
j_gene: TRBJ1-2

CDR3aa: CASSYSEADTQYF
CDR3nt: TGTGCCAGCAGTTACTCTGAAGCCGATACGCAGTATTTT
d_gene: NA
abundance: few
len: 13
v_gene: TRBV6-5
j_gene: TRBJ2-3

CDR3aa: CATSRPTGTGNTIYF
CDR3nt: TGTGCCACCAGCAGACCGACAGGGACTGGAAACACCATATATTTT
d_gene: TRBD1
abundance: few
len: 15
v_gene: TRBV15
j_gene: TRBJ1-3

CDR3aa: CASSLGTEPEAFF
CDR3nt: TGCGCCAGCAGCTTGGGGACAGAGCCAGAAGCTTTCTTT
d_gene: NA
abundance: NA
len: 13
v_gene: TRBV5-1
j_gene: TRBJ1-1

CDR3aa: CASRSGVTYTF
CDR3nt: TGTGCCAGCAGGAGCGGGGTGACCTACACCTTC
d_gene: NA
abundance: NA
len: 11
v_gene: TRBV7-9
j_gene: TRBJ1-2

CDR3aa: CASSLELTSYEQYF
CDR3nt: TGTGCCAGCAGTTTGGAGCTCACTTCCTACGAGCAGTACTTC
d_gene: NA
abundance: NA
len: 14
v_gene: TRBV12-3/TRBV12-4
j_gene: TRBJ2-7

CDR3aa: CAWTRSTYEQYF
CDR3nt: TGTGCCTGGACACGGAGTACCTACGAGCAGTACTTC
d_gene: NA
abundance: NA
len: 12
v_gene: TRBV30
j_gene: TRBJ2-7

CDR3aa: CASSWSHYEQYF
CDR3nt: TGTGCCAGCAGCTGGTCCCACTACGAGCAGTACTTC
d_gene: NA
abundance: many
len: 12
v_gene: TRBV7-2
j_gene: TRBJ2-7